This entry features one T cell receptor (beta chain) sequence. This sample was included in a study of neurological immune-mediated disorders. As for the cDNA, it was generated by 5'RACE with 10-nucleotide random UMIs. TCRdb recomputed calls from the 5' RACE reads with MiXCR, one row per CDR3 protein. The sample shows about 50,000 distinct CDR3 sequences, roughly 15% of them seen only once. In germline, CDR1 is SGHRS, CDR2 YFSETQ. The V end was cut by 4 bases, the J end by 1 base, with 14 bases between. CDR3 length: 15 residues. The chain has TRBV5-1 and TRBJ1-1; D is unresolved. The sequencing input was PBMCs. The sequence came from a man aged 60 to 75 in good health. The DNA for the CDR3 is TGCGCCAGCAGCCCGAGGAACCAGGCGAACACTGAAGCTTTCTTT. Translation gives CASSPRNQANTEAFF. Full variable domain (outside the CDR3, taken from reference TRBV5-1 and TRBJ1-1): KAGVTQTPRYLIKTRGQQVTLSCSPISGHRSVSWYQQTPGQGLQFLFEYFSETQRNKGNFPGRFSGRQFSNSRSEMNVSTLELGDSALYLCASSPRNQANTEAFFGQGTRLTVV.